This T cell receptor beta chain was sequenced in a study of immune evolution from preneoplasia to lung adenocarcinoma. TCRdb's copy holds only in-frame clones and misses some; the assay was immunoSEQ multiplex PCR. Here the sample spans 10,000 or so clones, roughly 77% being singletons. Trimming removed 5 bases from V and 2 bases from J, with 12 bases in between. CDR1 and CDR2 (germline): MNHNS, SASEGT. The CDR3 runs to 15 residues. The sequence was collected from an older donor with lung adenocarcinoma. Input material: FFPE minimally invasive lung adenocarcinoma tissue. The chain is built from TRBV6-1 and TRBJ2-2, with D possibly TRBD1 on 6 matching bases. The CDR3 sequence: CASSNGQINTGELFF. CDR3 DNA sequence: TGTGCCAGCAGTAACGGACAGATAAACACCGGGGAGCTGTTTTTT.